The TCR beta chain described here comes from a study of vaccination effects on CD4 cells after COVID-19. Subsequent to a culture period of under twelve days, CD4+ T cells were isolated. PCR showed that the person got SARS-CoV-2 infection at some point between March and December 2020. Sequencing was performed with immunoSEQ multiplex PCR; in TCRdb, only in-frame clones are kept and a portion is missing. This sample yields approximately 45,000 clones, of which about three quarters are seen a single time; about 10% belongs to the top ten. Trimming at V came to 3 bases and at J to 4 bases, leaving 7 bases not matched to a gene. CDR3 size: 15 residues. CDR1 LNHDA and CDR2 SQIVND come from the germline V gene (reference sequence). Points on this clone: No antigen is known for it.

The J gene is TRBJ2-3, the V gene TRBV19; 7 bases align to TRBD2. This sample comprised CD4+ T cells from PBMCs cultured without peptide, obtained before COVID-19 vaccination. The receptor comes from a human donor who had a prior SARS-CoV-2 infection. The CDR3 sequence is CASSISLAASDTQYF. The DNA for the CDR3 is TGTGCCAGTAGTATCTCCCTAGCGGCGTCAGATACGCAGTATTTT.